This TCR beta chain emerged from a study of regulatory T cells in long-lasting Graves disease. This clonotype was observed a few times. The CDR3 is 17 amino acids. Germline V gives CDR1 MNHNS, CDR2 SASEGT. V was cut by 6 bases and J by 4 bases, with 19 bases left in between. The time point was: newly diagnosed GD, antithyroid drugs for less than 3 months. The TCR library was prepared using RNA isolated from PBMCs. Construction of TCR beta libraries relied on iRepertoire HTBI primers and on Arm-PCR targeting CDR3 regions. TCRdb independently ran MiXCR on the multiplex PCR reads; one entry per CDR3 protein. Of about 530,000 distinct CDR3 sequences listed, about 15% were seen once; the top ten hold around 25%. The data were also submitted as part of a second study, on T cells in Graves' hyperthyroidism and ophthalmopathy.

The sequencing used peripheral blood mononuclear cells (PBMCs), collected at new diagnosis, from a patient treated with antithyroid drugs. This receptor was taken from a woman between 40 and 65 years old with Graves disease. The genes are TRBV6-1 and TRBJ2-6, with a possible D match to TRBD2 (6 bases). The CDR3 protein is CASSHRWPGDGANVLTF. In DNA, the CDR3 is TGTGCCAGCAGCCACAGGTGGCCGGGGGACGGGGCCAACGTCCTGACTTTC.